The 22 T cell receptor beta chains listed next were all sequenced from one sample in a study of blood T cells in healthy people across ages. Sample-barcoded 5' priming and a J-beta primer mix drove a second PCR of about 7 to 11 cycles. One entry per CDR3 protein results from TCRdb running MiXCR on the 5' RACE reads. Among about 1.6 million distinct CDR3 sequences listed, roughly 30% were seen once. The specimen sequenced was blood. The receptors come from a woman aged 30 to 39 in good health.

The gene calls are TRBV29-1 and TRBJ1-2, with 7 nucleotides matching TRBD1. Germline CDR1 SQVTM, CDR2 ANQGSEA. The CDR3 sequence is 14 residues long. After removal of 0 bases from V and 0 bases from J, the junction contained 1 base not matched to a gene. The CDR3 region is CSVEETGANYGYTF. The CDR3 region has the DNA TGCAGCGTTGAAGAAACAGGGGCTAACTATGGCTACACCTTC.

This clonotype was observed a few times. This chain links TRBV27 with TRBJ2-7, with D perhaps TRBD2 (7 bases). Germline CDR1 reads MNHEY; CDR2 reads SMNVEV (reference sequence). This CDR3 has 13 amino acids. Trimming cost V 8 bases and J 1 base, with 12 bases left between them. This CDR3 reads CASFGGASYEQYF. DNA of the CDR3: TGTGCCAGCTTTGGGGGGGCGTCCTACGAGCAGTACTTC.

The CDR3 here is CATSGSGSLGNEQFF. The CDR3 coding sequence is TGTGCCACCAGTGGCAGCGGGAGTTTGGGAAATGAGCAGTTCTTC. The V gene is TRBV24-1, the J gene TRBJ2-1, with 8 bases identical to TRBD2. This CDR3 comprises 15 residues. V lost 5 bases, J lost 7 bases, and 9 bases stayed unmatched. Per germline, CDR1 KGHDR and CDR2 SFDVKD.

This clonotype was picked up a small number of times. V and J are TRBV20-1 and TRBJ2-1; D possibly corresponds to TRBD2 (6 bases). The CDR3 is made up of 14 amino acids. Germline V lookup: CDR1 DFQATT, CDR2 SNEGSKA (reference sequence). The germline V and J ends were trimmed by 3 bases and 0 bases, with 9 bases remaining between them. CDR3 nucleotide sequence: TGCAGTGCTAGGGGCGGGGACTCCTACAATGAGCAGTTCTTC. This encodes CSARGGDSYNEQFF.

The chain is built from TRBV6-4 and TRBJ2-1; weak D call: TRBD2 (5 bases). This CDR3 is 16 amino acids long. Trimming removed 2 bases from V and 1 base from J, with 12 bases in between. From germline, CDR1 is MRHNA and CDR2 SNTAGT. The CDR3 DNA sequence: TGTGCCAGCAGTGACGCCGCCGGGGTATCCTACAATGAGCAGTTCTTC. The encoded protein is CASSDAAGVSYNEQFF.

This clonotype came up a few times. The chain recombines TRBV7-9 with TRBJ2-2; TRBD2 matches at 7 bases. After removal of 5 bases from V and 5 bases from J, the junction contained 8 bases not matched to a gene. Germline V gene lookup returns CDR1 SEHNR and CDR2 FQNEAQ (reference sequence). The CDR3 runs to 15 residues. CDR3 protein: CASSRASLATGELFF. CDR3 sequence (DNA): TGTGCCAGCAGCCGCGCCTCACTAGCGACCGGGGAGCTGTTTTTT.

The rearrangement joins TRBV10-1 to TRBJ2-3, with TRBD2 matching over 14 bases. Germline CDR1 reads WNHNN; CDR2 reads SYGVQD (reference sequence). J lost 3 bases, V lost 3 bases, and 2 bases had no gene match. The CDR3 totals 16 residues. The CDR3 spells CASSDRLAGGTDTQYF. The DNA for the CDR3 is TGCGCCAGCAGTGACCGACTAGCGGGAGGGACAGATACGCAGTATTTT.

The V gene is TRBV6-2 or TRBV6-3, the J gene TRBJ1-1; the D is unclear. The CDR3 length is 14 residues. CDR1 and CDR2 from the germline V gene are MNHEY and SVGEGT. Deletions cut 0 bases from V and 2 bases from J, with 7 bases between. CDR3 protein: CASSYSILNTEAFF. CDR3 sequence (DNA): TGTGCCAGCAGTTACTCGATACTCAACACTGAAGCTTTCTTT.

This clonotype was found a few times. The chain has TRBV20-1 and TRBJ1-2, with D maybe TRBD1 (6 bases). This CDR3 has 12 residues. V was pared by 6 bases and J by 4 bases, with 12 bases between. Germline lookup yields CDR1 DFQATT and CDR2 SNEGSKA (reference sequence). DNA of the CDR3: TGCAGTGCCGCAGACAGGTTCTATGGCTACACCTTC. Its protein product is CSAADRFYGYTF.

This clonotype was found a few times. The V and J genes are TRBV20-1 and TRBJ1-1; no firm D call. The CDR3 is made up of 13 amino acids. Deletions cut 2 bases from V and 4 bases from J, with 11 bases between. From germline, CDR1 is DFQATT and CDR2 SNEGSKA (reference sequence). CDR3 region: CSARNGGSTEAFF. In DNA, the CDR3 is TGCAGTGCTAGAAACGGAGGGAGCACTGAAGCTTTCTTT.

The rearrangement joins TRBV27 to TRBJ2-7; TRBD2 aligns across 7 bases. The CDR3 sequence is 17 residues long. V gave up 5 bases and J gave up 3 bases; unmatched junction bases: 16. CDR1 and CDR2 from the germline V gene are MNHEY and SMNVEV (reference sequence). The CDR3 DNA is TGTGCCAGCAGTCTTGGGTTGCGTGGGACTACCTACTACGAGCAGTACTTC. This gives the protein CASSLGLRGTTYYEQYF.

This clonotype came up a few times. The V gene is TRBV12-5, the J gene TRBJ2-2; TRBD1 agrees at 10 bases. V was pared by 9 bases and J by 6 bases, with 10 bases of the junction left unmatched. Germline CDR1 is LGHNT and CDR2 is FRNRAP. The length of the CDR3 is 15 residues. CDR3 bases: TGTGCTAGCACCCAGGGGACAGGGGCTCCCGGGGAGCTGTTTTTT. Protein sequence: CASTQGTGAPGELFF. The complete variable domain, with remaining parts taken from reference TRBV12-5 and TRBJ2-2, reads DARVTQTPRHKVTEMGQEVTMRCQPILGHNTVFWYRQTMMQGLELLAYFRNRAPLDDSGMPKDRFSAEMPDATLATLKIQPSEPRDSAVYFCASTQGTGAPGELFFGEGSRLTVL.

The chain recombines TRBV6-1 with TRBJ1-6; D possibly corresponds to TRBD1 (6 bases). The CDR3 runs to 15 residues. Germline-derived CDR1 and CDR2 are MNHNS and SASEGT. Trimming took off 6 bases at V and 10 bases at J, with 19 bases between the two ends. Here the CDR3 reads CASRSGQIGFSPLHF. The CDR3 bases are TGTGCCAGCAGGAGCGGACAGATAGGATTCTCACCCCTCCACTTT.

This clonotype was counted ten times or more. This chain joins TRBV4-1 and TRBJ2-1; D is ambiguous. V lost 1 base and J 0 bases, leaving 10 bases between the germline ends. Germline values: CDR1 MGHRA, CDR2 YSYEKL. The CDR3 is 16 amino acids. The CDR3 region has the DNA TGCGCCAGCAGCCAAGCCCGCGCGAGCTCCTACAATGAGCAGTTCTTC. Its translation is CASSQARASSYNEQFF.

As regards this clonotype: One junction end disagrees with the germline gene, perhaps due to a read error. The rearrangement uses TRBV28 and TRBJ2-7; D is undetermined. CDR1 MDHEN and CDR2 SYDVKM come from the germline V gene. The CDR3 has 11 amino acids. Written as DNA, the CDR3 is TGTGCCAGCAGTTCAGCCTACGAGCAGCACTTC. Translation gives CASSSAYEQHF.

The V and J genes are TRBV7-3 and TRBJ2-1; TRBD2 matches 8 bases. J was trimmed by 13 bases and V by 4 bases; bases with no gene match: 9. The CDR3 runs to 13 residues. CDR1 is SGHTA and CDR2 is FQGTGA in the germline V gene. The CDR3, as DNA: TGTGCCAGCAGCTACGGACTAGCCGGATTTCAGTTCTTC. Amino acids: CASSYGLAGFQFF.

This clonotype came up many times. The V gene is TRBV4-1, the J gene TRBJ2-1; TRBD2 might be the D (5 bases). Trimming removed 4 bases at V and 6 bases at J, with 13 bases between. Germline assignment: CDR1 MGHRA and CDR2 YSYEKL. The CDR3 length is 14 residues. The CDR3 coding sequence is TGCGCCAGCAGCCCTACTAGGAGGCCCAATGAGCAGTTCTTC. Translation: CASSPTRRPNEQFF.

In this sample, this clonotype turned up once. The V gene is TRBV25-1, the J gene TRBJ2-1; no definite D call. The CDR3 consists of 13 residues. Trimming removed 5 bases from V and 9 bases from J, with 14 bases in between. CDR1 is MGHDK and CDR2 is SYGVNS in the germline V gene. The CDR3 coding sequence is TGTGCCAGCAGTTCCCAATTTGGGGTTGAGCAGTTCTTC. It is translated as CASSSQFGVEQFF.

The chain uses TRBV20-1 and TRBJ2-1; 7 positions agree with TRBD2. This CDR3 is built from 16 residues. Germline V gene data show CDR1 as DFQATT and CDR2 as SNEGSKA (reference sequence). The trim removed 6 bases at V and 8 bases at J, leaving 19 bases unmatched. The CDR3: CSALRPLGRMVDEQFF. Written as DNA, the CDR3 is TGCAGTGCCCTCCGGCCCCTCGGGAGGATGGTTGATGAGCAGTTCTTC.

The CDR3 nucleotides are TGCAGTGCTTTAACAGACAGCCAAGAGACCCAGTTCTTC. This gives the protein CSALTDSQETQFF. The rearrangement uses TRBV20-1 and TRBJ2-1; D perhaps matches TRBD1 (5 bases). Germline values: CDR1 DFQATT, CDR2 SNEGSKA (reference sequence). The V end lost 5 bases, the J end lost 13 bases, and 21 bases lay between the germline ends. The CDR3 runs 13 residues.

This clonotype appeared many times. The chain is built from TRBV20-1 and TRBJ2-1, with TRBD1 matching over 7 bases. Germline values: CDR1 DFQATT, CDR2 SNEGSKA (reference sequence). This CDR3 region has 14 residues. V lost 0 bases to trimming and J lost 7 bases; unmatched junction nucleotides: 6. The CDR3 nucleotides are TGCAGTGCTAGAGATGGTAGGGGGCTTAATGAGCAGTTCTTC. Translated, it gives CSARDGRGLNEQFF.

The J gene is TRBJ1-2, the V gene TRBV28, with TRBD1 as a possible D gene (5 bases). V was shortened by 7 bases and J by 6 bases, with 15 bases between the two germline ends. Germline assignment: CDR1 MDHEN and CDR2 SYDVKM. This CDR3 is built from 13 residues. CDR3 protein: CASKQVIMDGYTF. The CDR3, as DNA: TGTGCCAGCAAACAGGTGATAATGGATGGCTACACCTTC.